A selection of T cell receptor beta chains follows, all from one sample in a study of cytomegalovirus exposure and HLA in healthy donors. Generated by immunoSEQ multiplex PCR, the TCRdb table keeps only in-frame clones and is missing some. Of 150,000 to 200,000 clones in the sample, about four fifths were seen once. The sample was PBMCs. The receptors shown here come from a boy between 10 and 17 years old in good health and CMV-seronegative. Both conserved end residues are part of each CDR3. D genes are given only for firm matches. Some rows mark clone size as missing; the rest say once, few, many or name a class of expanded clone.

TGTGCCACCGTCCCGGGACAGGGTCTCAATGAGCAGTTCTTC,CATVPGQGLNEQFF,NA,TRBJ2-1,TRBV2,TRBD1
TGTGCCAGCACAAAACGGGGTTCCTACGAGCAGTACTTC,CASTKRGSYEQYF,NA,TRBJ2-7,TRBV5-5,NA
TGCGCCAGCAGTGAGTCGGGTGTTTGGCTAGCGGGAGGGAGCTCCTACGAGCAGTACTTC,CASSESGVWLAGGSSYEQYF,NA,TRBJ2-7,TRBV10-2,TRBD2
TGTGCCAGCAGCGAGGAGGCAGGGGGCTTGAACACTGAAGCTTTCTTT,CASSEEAGGLNTEAFF,once,TRBJ1-1,TRBV21-1,NA
TGCGCCAGCAGCTGGATAGCGGGAGATACCGGGGAGCTGTTTTTT,CASSWIAGDTGELFF,NA,TRBJ2-2,TRBV5-1,TRBD2
TGTGCCAGCACACCTAGCGGAAGCTCCTACGAGCAGTACTTC,CASTPSGSSYEQYF,NA,TRBJ2-7,TRBV28,TRBD2
TGTGCCAGCAGTTTCAGAGGGCCCGATCAGCCCCAGCATTTT,CASSFRGPDQPQHF,few,TRBJ1-5,TRBV27,NA
TGTGCCAGCAGCTTGGATCTTGGGACAGGGAACAACGAGCAGTACTTC,CASSLDLGTGNNEQYF,few,TRBJ2-7,TRBV5-6,TRBD1
TGTGCCAGCAGTTACTCGATCGGTAACTATGGCTACACCTTC,CASSYSIGNYGYTF,NA,TRBJ1-2,TRBV6-6,NA
TGTGCCAGCAGCTTAACGGGACAGGGCTATGGCTACACCTTC,CASSLTGQGYGYTF,NA,TRBJ1-2,TRBV7-6,TRBD1
TGTGCCAGCAGCCTAACAGGGGGAAGGGGCACAGATACGCAGTATTTT,CASSLTGGRGTDTQYF,NA,TRBJ2-3,TRBV7-9,TRBD1
TGTGCCTGGAGTTCGACTCTACTTGCGTTGCATTTT,CAWSSTLLALHF,NA,TRBJ1-5,TRBV30,NA
TGTGCCAGCAGCGTAGATTCGGCGGTGAACACTGAAGCTTTCTTT,CASSVDSAVNTEAFF,NA,TRBJ1-1,TRBV9,NA
TGTGCCAGCAGTCCCCGGGACAGATATAATTCACCCCTCCACTTT,CASSPRDRYNSPLHF,NA,TRBJ1-6,TRBV27,TRBD1
TGCAGCGCAGGACTAACATCTTACAATGAGCAGTTCTTC,CSAGLTSYNEQFF,NA,TRBJ2-1,TRBV29-1,NA
TGTGCCAGCAGCCAAGACAGGGTTGACACTGAAGCTTTCTTT,CASSQDRVDTEAFF,NA,TRBJ1-1,TRBV5-6,TRBD1
TGCGCCAGCAGCCAAGATCGGCAGGCGCACGCTGAAGCTTTCTTT,CASSQDRQAHAEAFF,NA,TRBJ1-1,TRBV4-3,NA
TGTGCCTGGTCCTCTGGAGATAAGGCCTACGAGCAGTACTTC,CAWSSGDKAYEQYF,NA,TRBJ2-7,TRBV30,NA
TGTGCCAGCATTTCGAAAAAGACAGACATGAACACTGAAGCTTTCTTT,CASISKKTDMNTEAFF,NA,TRBJ1-1,TRBV28,NA
TGTGCCAGCAGCTCGACAGGAAGGGTCAATGAGCAGTTCTTC,CASSSTGRVNEQFF,NA,TRBJ2-1,TRBV9,NA
TGTGCCAGCAGTGAAGGAGAGACTCCCCTAAGGAAGCTGTTTTTT,CASSEGETPLRKLFF,few,TRBJ2-2,TRBV6-1,NA
TGTGCCAGCAGCTTAGGAGGACTAGGACAAGAGACCCAGTACTTC,CASSLGGLGQETQYF,few,TRBJ2-5,TRBV11-3,TRBD2
TGTGCCACCAGCACCCCGGGACTAGCAGAGACCCAGTACTTC,CATSTPGLAETQYF,NA,TRBJ2-5,TRBV15,TRBD2
TGTGCCAGCAGCGACAGGGTGGGTGGCTACACCTTC,CASSDRVGGYTF,once,TRBJ1-2,TRBV9,NA
TGTGCCAGCAGACTAGCGGGAGGCTACGAGCAGTACTTC,CASRLAGGYEQYF,NA,TRBJ2-7,TRBV27,TRBD2
TGTGCCAGCAGCTTAAATGGACTAGCGGGGGGGGGCGAGCAGTACTTC,CASSLNGLAGGGEQYF,NA,TRBJ2-7,TRBV11-3,TRBD2
TGTGCCTTCGCGGGGGATGTGGTGTCTTCACCCCTCCACTTT,CAFAGDVVSSPLHF,NA,TRBJ1-6,TRBV30,NA
TGTGCCAGCAGCCTCGGGAGACCCTACGAGCAGTACTTC,CASSLGRPYEQYF,NA,TRBJ2-7,TRBV14,NA
TGTGCCTGGAGCGCGGGGGGGGGACGTGAAGCTTTCTTT,CAWSAGGGREAFF,NA,TRBJ1-1,TRBV30,NA
TGTTCCAGCAGCCTAGGTCGGGGGCAAGAGACCCAGTACTTC,CSSSLGRGQETQYF,NA,TRBJ2-5,TRBV7-9,NA
TGTGCCACCCAAAGCCGCCGCTCTGGGGCCAACGTCCTGACTTTC,CATQSRRSGANVLTF,few,TRBJ2-6,TRBV19,NA
TGTGCCAGCAGTCTTATTCGGGCTGCGGGTAGCCGAGCTAGCACAGATACGCAGTATTTT,CASSLIRAAGSRASTDTQYF,NA,TRBJ2-3,TRBV28,NA
TGTGCCACCAGCAGAGATCTTATGGACTCCTACTTTTACGAGCAGTACTTC,CATSRDLMDSYFYEQYF,NA,TRBJ2-7,TRBV15,NA
TGTGCCAGCAGCCCGCCCATGGGGCGGGGGGTTAATGAGCAGTTCTTC,CASSPPMGRGVNEQFF,NA,TRBJ2-1,TRBV7-9,TRBD2
TGTGCCAGCAGTCCTGGGACTATTGAGGGCTACACCTTC,CASSPGTIEGYTF,NA,TRBJ1-2,TRBV6-6,NA
TGTGCCAGCAGTCTTTACACAGATACGCAGTATTTT,CASSLYTDTQYF,NA,TRBJ2-3,TRBV28,NA
TGTGCCAGCAGCCCCGGGACAGGGTCCACTGAAGCTTTCTTT,CASSPGTGSTEAFF,NA,TRBJ1-1,TRBV5-5,TRBD1
TGTGCCAGCAGTGAAGGTAGCTCTTACAACAATGAGCAGTTCTTC,CASSEGSSYNNEQFF,NA,TRBJ2-1,TRBV6-1,NA
TGTGCCCTCGGACCGGGACTAGGGGTCGTGGAGCTGTTTTTT,CALGPGLGVVELFF,NA,TRBJ2-2,TRBV6-5,TRBD2
TGTGCCAGTAGCAACACACCGGGACAGCAAGAGACCCAGTACTTC,CASSNTPGQQETQYF,NA,TRBJ2-5,TRBV19,TRBD1
TGTGCCAGCGCGCAGGGGGGTATGAACACTGAAGCTTTCTTT,CASAQGGMNTEAFF,once,TRBJ1-1,TRBV9,TRBD1
TGTGCCAGCTGGGGGCCTCCGGAGCCCACCAGCTCCTACAATGAGCAGTTCTTC,CASWGPPEPTSSYNEQFF,NA,TRBJ2-1,TRBV5-6,NA
TGTGCCAGCAGTTTTATGCCAGGGGACAACTATGGCTGCACCTTC,CASSFMPGDNYGCTF,NA,TRBJ1-2,TRBV27,NA
TGTGCCAGCAGAAGGACAGGTGGGAGCGGGGGGGCCGGTCGGAATGAGCAGTTCTTC,CASRRTGGSGGAGRNEQFF,NA,TRBJ2-1,TRBV6-4,TRBD2
TGCGCCAGCAGCCCCTCAGCAGACAGGGGCTACAATGAGCAGTTCTTC,CASSPSADRGYNEQFF,NA,TRBJ2-1,TRBV5-1,TRBD1
TGTGCCAGCAGGGGGACAGGGCGCGACACTGAAGCTTTCTTT,CASRGTGRDTEAFF,NA,TRBJ1-1,TRBV2,TRBD1
TGTGCCAGCACCTCTCGGAGCTACGAGCAGTACTTC,CASTSRSYEQYF,few,TRBJ2-7,TRBV27,NA
TGTGCCAGCAGCCCCTGGGGCAGGGGAGATGAAAAACTGTTTTTT,CASSPWGRGDEKLFF,once,TRBJ1-4,TRBV7-2,NA
TGCGCCAGCAGCCACACAGGGGGACAGCCCCAGCATTTT,CASSHTGGQPQHF,NA,TRBJ1-5,TRBV4-1,TRBD1
TGTACCAGCAGCCTGGCCTCCGGGACAAAAAATGAAAAACTGTTTTTT,CTSSLASGTKNEKLFF,NA,TRBJ1-4,TRBV6-6,NA
TGTGCCAGTAGTTTCGTAGCGGGAGTATCCTACGAGCAGTACTTC,CASSFVAGVSYEQYF,NA,TRBJ2-7,TRBV19,TRBD2